This T cell receptor beta chain comes out of a study of cytomegalovirus exposure and HLA in healthy donors. TCRdb's table, derived via immunoSEQ multiplex PCR, lists solely in-frame clones and lacks some. This table holds more than 140,000 clones, about 89% found once. V was shortened by 5 bases and J by 3 bases, with 14 bases between the two germline ends. The length of the CDR3 is 15 residues. From germline, CDR1 is LNHDA and CDR2 SQIVND (reference sequence). The sequenced sample consisted of PBMCs. The TCR comes from a woman aged 18 to 35 in good health and CMV-seropositive. This sequence joins TRBV19 and TRBJ2-1, with D maybe TRBD2 (6 bases). CDR3 coding DNA: TGTGCCAGTAGTCCGGGCGGGACTTACTACAATGAGCAGTTCTTC. It yields the protein CASSPGGTYYNEQFF.